These 25 T cell receptor beta chains were all obtained from the same sample, sequenced in a study of T cells expressing NK-cell markers (dated by TCRdb to the early 2020s). Libraries were prepared through 5' RACE. Instrument used: Illumina HiSeq 2000. TCRdb reprocessed the raw reads; every CDR3 protein sequence is a single record, and DNA is not supplied. The sample has 550,000 or so distinct CDR3 sequences on record. The ten largest clones represent approximately 4% of the sample. Sequenced: blood T cells: a sorted CD56 or NKG2C T cell subset, CD4+ or CD8+ T cells, or bulk PBMC T cells (not recorded which). All receptors come from a man younger than 35 in good health. Donor details come from another sample of the same person, matched by shared clones.

V usage is TRBV6-5 and J usage is TRBJ1-1; TCRdb designates TRBD1, a call that cannot be tested without DNA. The germline CDR1 and CDR2 sequences are MNHEY and SVGAGI. The CDR3 has 16 amino acids. This CDR3 is CASSTVRGGGEAEAFF.

This chain links TRBV20-1 with TRBJ1-5; without DNA, the TCRdb call of TRBD1 cannot be checked. The CDR3 contains 15 residues. Germline V gene lookup returns CDR1 DFQATT and CDR2 SNEGSKA (reference sequence). CDR3 region: CSARDEDSPAEPQHF.

This sequence joins TRBV18 and TRBJ2-3; the D gene TCRdb calls, TRBD1, cannot be checked with no DNA. Germline V gene sequence: CDR1 KGHSH, CDR2 LQKENI. CDR3 length equals 16 residues. CDR3 loop: CASSSGTLTSTDTQYF.

The chain combines TRBV12-3 or TRBV12-4 with TRBJ2-2. The length of the CDR3 is 15 residues. The CDR3 protein is CASSFRQSNTGELFF.

The rearrangement uses TRBV19 and TRBJ1-1; TCRdb picks TRBD1, but there is no DNA to check that call. Germline V CDR1 and CDR2: LNHDA, SQIVND (reference sequence). The length of the CDR3 is 14 residues. The CDR3 sequence: CASRIQGSWAEAFF.

The chain has TRBV12-3 or TRBV12-4 and TRBJ2-1; TCRdb's D gene call, TRBD2, goes unchecked for lack of DNA. The CDR3 totals 17 residues. CDR3 amino acids: CASSFFSRTSGRNEQFF.

This CDR3 reads CASGSFVQEQFF. The chain links TRBV7-2 to TRBJ2-1. This CDR3 contains 12 residues. CDR1 is SGHTA, CDR2 FQGNSA, per germline.

V usage is TRBV11-1 and J usage is TRBJ1-2. The germline V gene has CDR1 SGHAT and CDR2 FQDESV (reference sequence). This CDR3 spans 14 amino acids. The CDR3: CASSLGRSTPGYTF.

The gene calls are TRBV12-3 or TRBV12-4 and TRBJ2-3; the D gene TCRdb calls, TRBD2, cannot be checked with no DNA. The CDR3 loop spans 14 amino acids. CDR3 sequence: CASSFSSPRDTQYF.

The V call is TRBV5-1, the J call TRBJ2-2; as DNA is missing, the TRBD1 call by TCRdb cannot be tested. Germline assignment: CDR1 SGHRS and CDR2 YFSETQ. The CDR3 consists of 16 residues. CDR3 protein: CASSLAPGGGTGELFF.

J is TRBJ1-6 and V is TRBV4-1; TCRdb outputs TRBD1, but without DNA this stays unchecked. The germline V gene has CDR1 MGHRA and CDR2 YSYEKL. The CDR3 is made up of 15 amino acids. The CDR3 loop reads CASRILAGDNSPLHF.

The V call is TRBV7-9, the J call TRBJ1-1. The germline CDR1 and CDR2 sequences are SEHNR and FQNEAQ (reference sequence). The CDR3 totals 14 residues. The CDR3 region is CASSLDSMNTEAFF.

The chain combines TRBV12-3 or TRBV12-4 with TRBJ2-3; the D gene TCRdb calls, TRBD1, cannot be checked with no DNA. This CDR3 has 14 amino acids. The CDR3: CASSDTGSLDTQYF.

The chain joins TRBV4-3 to TRBJ2-5; TCRdb's assignment of TRBD2 cannot be checked, as there is no DNA. CDR1 is LGHNA, CDR2 YSLEER, per germline. The CDR3 loop spans 17 amino acids. Here the CDR3 reads CASSLNGLAGEGETQYF.

The chain is built from TRBV12-3 or TRBV12-4 and TRBJ2-5; the D call of TRBD1 rests on TCRdb alone, since no DNA is present to check it. The CDR3 spans 15 residues. The CDR3 loop is CASSRMTGHRETQYF.

This chain connects TRBV21-1 to TRBJ2-1; TCRdb's D call of TRBD1 is untestable without DNA. TRBV21-1 is termed a pseudogene. CDR3 length equals 16 residues. CDR3 amino acids: CASSFRQGAGSCEQFF.

This sequence joins TRBV7-8 and TRBJ2-7; TCRdb gives TRBD2 as the D gene, but with no DNA this cannot be confirmed. This CDR3 spans 16 amino acids. The germline gives CDR1 SGHVS, CDR2 FQNEAQ. This CDR3 is CASSLHGTSGRYEQYF.

The gene calls are TRBV25-1 and TRBJ2-3; TCRdb names TRBD2, which stays unverified in the absence of DNA. Germline V gives CDR1 MGHDK, CDR2 SYGVNS. The CDR3 extends over 17 amino acids. CDR3 in amino acids: CASSDQTSGRHTDTQYF.

The chain has TRBV10-3 and TRBJ2-3; the TCRdb D gene call, TRBD1, has no DNA to confirm it. CDR1 is ENHRY, CDR2 SYGVKD, per germline. The CDR3 has 18 amino acids. The CDR3 protein is CAISERGQGASSTDTQYF.

V is TRBV5-1 and J is TRBJ1-2. This CDR3 spans 14 amino acids. The germline CDR1 and CDR2 sequences are SGHRS and YFSETQ. CDR3 loop: CASSLEWTNYGYTF.

The chain has TRBV7-9 and TRBJ2-4; with no DNA, the TCRdb D assignment of TRBD1 cannot be verified. The CDR3 runs to 14 residues. The germline V gene encodes CDR1 SEHNR and CDR2 FQNEAQ (reference sequence). The CDR3 is CASRVSGQSNIQYF.

The V call is TRBV6-1, the J call TRBJ2-5; TCRdb returns TRBD1, unconfirmable since there is no DNA. This CDR3 has 16 residues. Germline CDR1 reads MNHNS; CDR2 reads SASEGT. CDR3 protein: CASSPSGPGRQETQYF.

This chain links TRBV6-6 with TRBJ1-2. The CDR3 contains 11 residues. CDR1 and CDR2 from the germline V gene are MNHNY and SVGAGI (reference sequence). This CDR3 is CASSHAAGYTF.

The rearrangement links TRBV28 to TRBJ2-7; TCRdb's D call of TRBD2 is untestable without DNA. Germline V gene data show CDR1 as MDHEN and CDR2 as SYDVKM. This CDR3 region has 14 residues. CDR3: CASTLGLARYEQYF. Full variable domain (missing parts from reference TRBV28 and TRBJ2-7): DVKVTQSSRYLVKRTGEKVFLECVQDMDHENMFWYRQDPGLGLRLIYFSYDVKMKEKGDIPEGYSVSREKKERFSLILESASTNQTSMYLCASTLGLARYEQYFGPGTRLTVT.

This sequence joins TRBV30 and TRBJ2-1; TCRdb indicates TRBD1, and absent DNA this call remains unverified. The CDR3 extends over 14 amino acids. Germline-derived CDR1 and CDR2 are GTSNPN and SVGIG (reference sequence). This chain's CDR3 is CAWSVTPADNEQFF.